The clone carrying this T cell receptor (beta chain) came up a few times. This entry comes from a study of T-cell memory formation after mild COVID-19. The CDR3 consists of 10 residues. Germline CDR1 reads ENHRY; CDR2 reads SYGVKD. The V and J ends lost 10 bases and 5 bases, in that order; junction bases with no gene match: 0. MiXCR, applied by TCRdb to the 5' RACE reads, yields one record per CDR3 protein. The sample carries roughly 500,000 distinct CDR3 sequences, roughly 20% recorded once. What was sequenced was PBMCs or a T cell subset sorted from them (not recorded which). The sequence derives from an adult woman who had mild COVID-19 (a few samples of this study predate the infection). Cell type and time point are not known. The rearrangement joins TRBV10-3 to TRBJ2-7; TRBD2 agrees at 9 bases. DNA of the CDR3: TGTGCCACTAGCGGGGACGAGCAGTACTTC. Protein product: CATSGDEQYF.